The clone carrying this T cell receptor beta chain is deemed medium-sized. Its antigen is unidentified. The sample comes from a study of CD8+CD57+ T cells in acquired aplastic anemia. Study in general: The study obtained an average of about 3.2 ug of DNA from sorted CD4+ and CD8+ cells. CD4+ cells from healthy donors averaged about 10 million reads. Study observations and caveats: Researchers report that around 31 CD8+ CDR3 sequences appeared in both patients and controls. Between patients and controls, CD8+ Simpson's diversity did not vary significantly.

TCR beta VDJ and CDR3 were profiled, and genomic DNA was the template. TCRdb re-analysed the reads in MiXCR, keeping a single row per CDR3 protein. Seen here are roughly 58,000 distinct CDR3 sequences, around 55% observed once, and the top ten hold under 2.5%. The V end was cut by 4 bases, the J end by 2 bases, with 9 bases between. CDR3 size: 12 residues. The germline V gene encodes CDR1 SQVTM and CDR2 ANQGSEA. Material: sorted CD4+, CD8+, or CD8+CD57+ T cells (not recorded which) from PBMCs. The rearrangement uses TRBV29-1 and TRBJ2-7; TRBD2 is a possible D gene (5 bases). The clonotype originates from a human donor in good health, serving as a control. CDR3: CSVVAGAYEQYF. CDR3 in DNA: TGCAGCGTTGTGGCGGGTGCCTACGAGCAGTACTTC.